Below are 5 T cell receptor beta chains sequenced from a single sample in a study. TCRdb ran MiXCR on the RT-PCR reads and lists one entry per CDR3 protein. The repertoire holds about 700,000 distinct CDR3 sequences, 12% to 15% seen once, with 3% to 4.5% in the top ten. Source material: memory CD4+ T cells from blood. The source of these receptors is a female donor in good health, serving as a healthy control.

A remark on this clonotype: A much larger clone differs from this one at a single base, so this may be a read error. The chain carries TRBV4-2 and TRBJ2-1; 12 bases are a match to TRBD2. Looked up from germline, CDR1 is LGHNA and CDR2 is YNFKEQ. V shed 1 base, J shed 12 bases, and the junction held 4 bases outside the gene matches. The length of the CDR3 is 14 residues. The CDR3, as DNA: TGTGCCAGCAGCCAAGGGCTAGCGGGAGGGTGGCAGTTCTTC. The encoded protein is CASSQGLAGGWQFF.

This clonotype was detected ten times or more. The V call is TRBV6-5, the J call TRBJ2-7; 7 bases line up with TRBD1. This CDR3 is built from 16 residues. Per the germline V gene, CDR1 is MNHEY and CDR2 is SVGAGI. The trim removed 3 bases at V and 2 bases at J, leaving 10 bases unmatched. Written as DNA, the CDR3 is TGTGCCAGCAGTTATTACCCGGGACAGAGCACCTACGAGCAGTACTTC. Its translation: CASSYYPGQSTYEQYF.

This chain joins TRBV28 and TRBJ2-2, with TRBD2 as a possible D gene (6 bases). V shed 5 bases and J shed 6 bases, with 13 bases lying between them. This CDR3 has 14 residues. The germline CDR1 and CDR2 sequences are MDHEN and SYDVKM. The CDR3 sequence is CASSRLVTAGELFF. CDR3 nucleotide sequence: TGTGCCAGCAGTCGACTAGTTACGGCCGGGGAGCTGTTTTTT.

This rearrangement joins TRBV7-2 to TRBJ2-5; 9 nucleotides align to TRBD2. Germline CDR1 reads SGHTA; CDR2 reads FQGNSA. The CDR3 spans 16 residues. V was clipped by 0 bases and J by 4 bases; unmatched bases: 6. The CDR3 nucleotides are TGTGCCAGCAGCTTAGCTGGCCTAGCGGGAACAGAGACCCAGTACTTC. Its protein product is CASSLAGLAGTETQYF.

This chain links TRBV3-1 with TRBJ2-5; TRBD1 agrees at 7 bases. Per germline, CDR1 LGHDT and CDR2 YNNKEL (reference sequence). This CDR3 is 13 amino acids long. The trim removed 4 bases at V and 14 bases at J, leaving 13 bases unmatched. CDR3 residues: CASSLSTLGQTYF. The CDR3 coding sequence is TGTGCCAGCAGCCTCTCAACTCTGGGACAGACCTACTTC.